This T cell receptor (beta chain) is drawn from a study of CD8 T cells in ankylosing spondylitis. V shed 0 bases and J 6 bases; nucleotides not matched to a gene: 7. CDR1 is SGHRS and CDR2 is YFSETQ in the germline V gene. This CDR3 is 16 amino acids long. Study-wide results and caveats: Roughly eight highly homologous variants made up a TCR beta motif that seemed to typify ankylosing spondylitis blood. Clones linked with disease were CD8+ and fairly uncommon in the peripheral blood. Significantly higher representation of disease-linked clones was reported for matched ankylosing spondylitis synovial fluid.

A single record per CDR3 protein comes from TCRdb applying MiXCR to the 5' RACE reads. The table has about 250,000 distinct CDR3 sequences, about 10% seen once; the top ten hold approximately 2.5%. This clonotype was detected many times. Antigen: not known. The receptor was isolated from a male donor with ankylosing spondylitis or in good health (not recorded which). The chain links TRBV5-1 to TRBJ2-3; TRBD1 agrees at 10 bases. The sequencing input was blood, either unsorted or a sorted T cell fraction (not recorded which). The CDR3 sequence: CASSLGETGGADTQYF. The CDR3 DNA reads TGCGCCAGCAGCTTGGGGGAGACAGGGGGCGCCGATACGCAGTATTTT.